This is a list of T cell receptor beta chains from one sample in a study of T cells in Graves' hyperthyroidism and ophthalmopathy. TCRdb itself ran the multiplex PCR reads through MiXCR, one entry per CDR3 protein. Here the sample spans some 580,000 distinct CDR3 sequences, about 16% being singletons. Specimen: blood. All receptors come from a woman aged 40 to 55 with Graves' ophthalmopathy. CDR3s include the opening cysteine and the closing phenylalanine or tryptophan. The D gene is left open where the match is weak. Size tells how often a clone was seen (once, few, many) or the class of an expanded clone, and some rows leave it out.

d_gene,abundance,j_gene,v_gene,CDR3nt,CDR3aa
TRBD2,many,TRBJ2-1,TRBV7-2,TGTGCCAGCAGTGGACTAGCGGGTAGAGGAGAGCAGTTCTTC,CASSGLAGRGEQFF
TRBD1,-,TRBJ2-3,TRBV7-9,TGTGCCAGCAGCTTAAGACAGGGACCTAGCACAGATACGCAGTATTTT,CASSLRQGPSTDTQYF
-,few,TRBJ2-2,TRBV28,TGTGCCAGCAGTCCCTACTGGCGAAACACCGGGGAGCTGTTTTTT,CASSPYWRNTGELFF
TRBD2,few,TRBJ2-3,TRBV18,TGTGCCAGCTCGCAGACTAGCGGACTCTTAGATACGCAGTATTTT,CASSQTSGLLDTQYF
TRBD2,few,TRBJ2-5,TRBV12-3/TRBV12-4,TGTGCCAGCAGTTGGACTAGCGGGGGGGCAGAGACCCAGTACTTC,CASSWTSGGAETQYF
TRBD1,-,TRBJ2-7,TRBV29-1,TGCAGCGCCGGAGACAGGGCTACAACCAGCGAGCAGTACTTC,CSAGDRATTSEQYF
-,many,TRBJ2-5,TRBV20-1,TGCAGTGCTACGACGTTAGGGGGGGGATTAGAGACCCAGTACTTC,CSATTLGGGLETQYF
-,-,TRBJ1-2,TRBV5-4,TGTGCCAGCAGCGGATCCACGACAGGTTTTAACTATGGCTACACCTTC,CASSGSTTGFNYGYTF
TRBD2,many,TRBJ2-3,TRBV11-2,TGTGCCAGCAGCTTAGATCTTCTAGCGGGAGGGTTAGATACGCAGTATTTT,CASSLDLLAGGLDTQYF
-,few,TRBJ2-6,TRBV11-1,TGTGCCAGCAGCTTACCTCCCAGACACGCTGGGGCCAACGTCCTGACTTTC,CASSLPPRHAGANVLTF
-,many,TRBJ2-1,TRBV27,TGTGCCAGCAGTTCGTTTAGCGGTAATGAGCAGTTCTTC,CASSSFSGNEQFF
TRBD1,few,TRBJ1-1,TRBV20-1,TGCAGTGCTCCGGGACAGGCCTCGTTCACCACTGAAGCTTTCTTT,CSAPGQASFTTEAFF
TRBD2,many,TRBJ2-1,TRBV12-3/TRBV12-4,TGTGCCAGCAGGACGGGGGGGCCCCCCTACAATGAGCAGTTCTTC,CASRTGGPPYNEQFF
-,-,TRBJ1-1,TRBV4-1,TGCGCCAGCAGCCTGGAGGGGTTCCGGAACACTGAAGCTTTCTTT,CASSLEGFRNTEAFF
TRBD1,many,TRBJ1-1,TRBV5-1,TGCGCCAGCAGTCCCGGACAGGCGGGGGGCACTGAAGCTTTCTTT,CASSPGQAGGTEAFF
TRBD2,once,TRBJ2-5,TRBV20-1,TGCAGTGCTCCCCTCCCACTAGCGGGACTAAAGGCCCAGTACTTC,CSAPLPLAGLKAQYF
-,-,TRBJ2-3,TRBV4-1,TGCGCCAGCAGCCAGGGAGCGCCCGTAGGGACAGATACGCAGTATTTT,CASSQGAPVGTDTQYF
-,few,TRBJ2-3,TRBV24-1,TGTGCCACCAGTGAGAGCTGGGGGCGAGATACGCAGTATTTT,CATSESWGRDTQYF
TRBD2,few,TRBJ2-7,TRBV27,TGTGCCAGCAGTTTATCAGTCGGGGGGACCTTGCAGTACTTC,CASSLSVGGTLQYF
-,-,TRBJ1-4,TRBV7-9,TGTGCCAGCAGTAGTTGGTTGGGGAATGAAAAACTGTTTTTT,CASSSWLGNEKLFF
-,many,TRBJ2-5,TRBV6-1,TGTGCCAGCAGTGAAGGACAGCTGCAAGAGACCCAGTACTTC,CASSEGQLQETQYF
TRBD1,-,TRBJ1-5,TRBV6-1,TGTGCCAGCAGTGAAGGGACAGGAGCCAATCAGCCCCAGCATTTT,CASSEGTGANQPQHF
-,many,TRBJ2-7,TRBV27,TGTGCCAGCAAGGAGGGGCGGGACGAGCAGTACTTC,CASKEGRDEQYF